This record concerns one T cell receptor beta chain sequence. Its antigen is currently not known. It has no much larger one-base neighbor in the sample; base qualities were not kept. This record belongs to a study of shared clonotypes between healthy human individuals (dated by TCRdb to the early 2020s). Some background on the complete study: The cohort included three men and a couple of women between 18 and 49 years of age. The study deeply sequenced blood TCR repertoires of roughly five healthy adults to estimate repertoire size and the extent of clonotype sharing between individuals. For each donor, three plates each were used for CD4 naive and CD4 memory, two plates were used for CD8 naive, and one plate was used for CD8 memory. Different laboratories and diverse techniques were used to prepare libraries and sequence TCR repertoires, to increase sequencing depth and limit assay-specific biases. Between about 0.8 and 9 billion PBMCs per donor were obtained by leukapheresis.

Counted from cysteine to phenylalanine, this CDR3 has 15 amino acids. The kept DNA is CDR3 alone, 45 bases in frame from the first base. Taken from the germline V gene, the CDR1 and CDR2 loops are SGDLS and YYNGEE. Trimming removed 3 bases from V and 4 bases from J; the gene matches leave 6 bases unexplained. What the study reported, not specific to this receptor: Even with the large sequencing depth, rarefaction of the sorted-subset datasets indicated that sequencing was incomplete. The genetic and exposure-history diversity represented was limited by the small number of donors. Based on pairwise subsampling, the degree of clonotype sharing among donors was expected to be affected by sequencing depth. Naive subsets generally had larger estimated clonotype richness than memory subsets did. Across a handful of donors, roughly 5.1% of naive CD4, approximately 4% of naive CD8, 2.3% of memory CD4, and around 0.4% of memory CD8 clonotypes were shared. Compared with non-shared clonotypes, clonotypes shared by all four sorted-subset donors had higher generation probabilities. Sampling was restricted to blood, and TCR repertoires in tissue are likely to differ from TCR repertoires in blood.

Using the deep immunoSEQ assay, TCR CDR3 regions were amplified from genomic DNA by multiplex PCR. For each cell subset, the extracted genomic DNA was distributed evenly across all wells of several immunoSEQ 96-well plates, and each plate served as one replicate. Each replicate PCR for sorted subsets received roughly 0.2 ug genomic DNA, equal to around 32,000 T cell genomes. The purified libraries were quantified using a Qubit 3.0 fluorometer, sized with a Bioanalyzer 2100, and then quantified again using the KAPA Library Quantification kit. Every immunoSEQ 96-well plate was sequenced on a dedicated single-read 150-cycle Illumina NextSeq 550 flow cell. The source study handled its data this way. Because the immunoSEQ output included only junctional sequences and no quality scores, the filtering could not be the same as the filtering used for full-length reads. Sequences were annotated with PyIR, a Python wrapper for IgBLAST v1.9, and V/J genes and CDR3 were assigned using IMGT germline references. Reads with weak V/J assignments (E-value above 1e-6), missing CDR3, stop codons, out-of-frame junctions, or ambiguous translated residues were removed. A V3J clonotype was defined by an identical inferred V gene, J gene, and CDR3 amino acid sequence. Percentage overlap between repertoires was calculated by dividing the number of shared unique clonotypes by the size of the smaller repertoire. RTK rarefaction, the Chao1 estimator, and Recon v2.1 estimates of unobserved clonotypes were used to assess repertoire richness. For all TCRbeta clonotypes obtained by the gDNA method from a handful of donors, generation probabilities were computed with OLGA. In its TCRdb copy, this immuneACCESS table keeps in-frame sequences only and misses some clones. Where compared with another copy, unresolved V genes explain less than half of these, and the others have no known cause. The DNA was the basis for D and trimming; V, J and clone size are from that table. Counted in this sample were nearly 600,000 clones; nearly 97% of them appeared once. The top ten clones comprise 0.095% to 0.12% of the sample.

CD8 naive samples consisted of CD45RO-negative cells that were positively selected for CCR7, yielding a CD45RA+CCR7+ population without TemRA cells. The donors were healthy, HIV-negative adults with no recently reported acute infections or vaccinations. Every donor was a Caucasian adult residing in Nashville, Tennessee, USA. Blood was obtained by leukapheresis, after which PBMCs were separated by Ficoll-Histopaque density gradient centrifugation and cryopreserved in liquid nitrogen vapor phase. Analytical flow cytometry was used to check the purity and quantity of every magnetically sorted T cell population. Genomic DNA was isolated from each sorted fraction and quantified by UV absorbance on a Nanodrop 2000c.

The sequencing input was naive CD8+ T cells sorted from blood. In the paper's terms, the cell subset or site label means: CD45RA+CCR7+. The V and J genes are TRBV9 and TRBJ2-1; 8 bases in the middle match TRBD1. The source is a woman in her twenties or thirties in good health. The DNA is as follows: TGTGCCAGCAGCGGGGACAGGCTAGCGTACAATGAGCAGTTCTTC. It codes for CASSGDRLAYNEQFF. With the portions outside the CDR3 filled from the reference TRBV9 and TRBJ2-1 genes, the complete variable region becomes DSGVTQTPKHLITATGQRVTLRCSPRSGDLSVYWYQQSLDQGLQFLIQYYNGEERAKGNILERFSAQQFPDLHSELNLSSLELGDSALYFCASSGDRLAYNEQFFGPGTRLTVL.